This T cell receptor (beta chain) was sequenced in a study of cytomegalovirus exposure and HLA in healthy donors. Study-level points and caveats: It was fewer than 200 TCR beta chains that were listed as cytomegalovirus-associated. The productive fraction for most TCR beta V segments was about 90% or about 30% in an earlier analysis.

The PCR made use of 60 Vbeta and 13 Jbeta primers. The repertoire was sequenced with immunoSEQ multiplex PCR; TCRdb's copy has only in-frame clones and lacks some. The table has about 150,000 clones, 65% to 85% seen once; the top ten hold approximately 1.2%. A remark on this clone: What it binds is not known.

Specimen: PBMCs. This receptor was identified in a boy between 2 and 15 years old in good health and CMV-seronegative.

The CDR3 nucleotides are TGCGCCAGCAGCTTGGGCCAGGCATCCATGAACACTGAAGCTTTCTTT. It yields the protein CASSLGQASMNTEAFF. The genes are TRBV5-1 and TRBJ1-1; D is undetermined. This CDR3 contains 16 residues. V was cut by 0 bases and J by 0 bases, with 12 bases left in between. The germline V gene has CDR1 SGHRS and CDR2 YFSETQ. Full variable domain (remainder filled in from reference TRBV5-1 and TRBJ1-1): KAGVTQTPRYLIKTRGQQVTLSCSPISGHRSVSWYQQTPGQGLQFLFEYFSETQRNKGNFPGRFSGRQFSNSRSEMNVSTLELGDSALYLCASSLGQASMNTEAFFGQGTRLTVV.